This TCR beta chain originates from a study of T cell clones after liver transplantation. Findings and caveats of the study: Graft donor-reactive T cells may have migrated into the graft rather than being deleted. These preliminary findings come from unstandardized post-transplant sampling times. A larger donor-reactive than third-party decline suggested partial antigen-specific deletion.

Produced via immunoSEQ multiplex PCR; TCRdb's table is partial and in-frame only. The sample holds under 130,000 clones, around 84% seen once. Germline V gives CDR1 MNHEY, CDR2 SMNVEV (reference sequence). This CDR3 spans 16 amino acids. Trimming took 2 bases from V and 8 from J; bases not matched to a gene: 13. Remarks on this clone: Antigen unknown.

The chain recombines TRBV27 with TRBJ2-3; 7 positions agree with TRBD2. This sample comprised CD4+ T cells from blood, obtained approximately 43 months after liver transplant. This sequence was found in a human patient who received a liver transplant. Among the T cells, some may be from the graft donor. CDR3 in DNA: TGTGCCAGCAGTTTAGCCGGGGGGACCAGGCTTGGTACGCAGTATTTT. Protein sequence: CASSLAGGTRLGTQYF.